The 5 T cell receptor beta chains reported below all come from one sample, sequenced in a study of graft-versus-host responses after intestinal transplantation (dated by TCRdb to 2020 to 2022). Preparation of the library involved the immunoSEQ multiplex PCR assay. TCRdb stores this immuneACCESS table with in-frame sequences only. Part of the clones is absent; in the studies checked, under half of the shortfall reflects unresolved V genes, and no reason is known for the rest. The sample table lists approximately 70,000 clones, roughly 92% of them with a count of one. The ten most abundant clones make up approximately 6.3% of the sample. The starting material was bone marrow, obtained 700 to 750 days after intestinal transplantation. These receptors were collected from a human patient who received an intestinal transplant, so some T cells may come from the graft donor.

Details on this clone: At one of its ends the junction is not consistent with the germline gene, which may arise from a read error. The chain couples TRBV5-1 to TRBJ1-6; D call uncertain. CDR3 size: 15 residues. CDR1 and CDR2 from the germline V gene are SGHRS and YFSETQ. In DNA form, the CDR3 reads TGCGCCAGCAGCTTGGAATTGACCTACAATTCACCCCTCCACTTT. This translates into CASSLELTYNSPLHF.

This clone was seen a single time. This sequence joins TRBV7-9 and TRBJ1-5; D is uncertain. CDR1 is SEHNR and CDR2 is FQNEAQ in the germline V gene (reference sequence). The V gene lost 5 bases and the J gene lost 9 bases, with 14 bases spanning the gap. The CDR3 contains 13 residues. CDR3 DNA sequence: TGTGCCAGCAGCCAGCGGGCCGAGGGGCCCCAGCATTTT. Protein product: CASSQRAEGPQHF.

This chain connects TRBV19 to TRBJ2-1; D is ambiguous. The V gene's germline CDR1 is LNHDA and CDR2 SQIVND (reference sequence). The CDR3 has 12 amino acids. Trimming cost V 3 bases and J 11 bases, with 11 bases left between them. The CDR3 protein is CASSIYASKQFF. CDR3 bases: TGTGCCAGTAGTATTTACGCGTCGAAGCAGTTCTTC.

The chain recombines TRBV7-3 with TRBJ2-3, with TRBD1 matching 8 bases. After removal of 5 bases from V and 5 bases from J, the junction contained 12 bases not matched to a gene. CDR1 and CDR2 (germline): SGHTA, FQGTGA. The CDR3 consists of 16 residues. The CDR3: CASSIADRALGDTQYF. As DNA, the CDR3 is TGTGCCAGCAGCATAGCGGACAGGGCATTAGGAGATACGCAGTATTTT.

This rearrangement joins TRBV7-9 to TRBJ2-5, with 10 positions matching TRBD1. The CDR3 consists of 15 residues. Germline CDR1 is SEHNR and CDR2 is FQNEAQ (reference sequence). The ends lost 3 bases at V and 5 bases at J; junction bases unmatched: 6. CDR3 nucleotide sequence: TGTGCCAGCAGCTTTGGACAGGGGGGAGCTGAGACCCAGTACTTC. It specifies CASSFGQGGAETQYF.